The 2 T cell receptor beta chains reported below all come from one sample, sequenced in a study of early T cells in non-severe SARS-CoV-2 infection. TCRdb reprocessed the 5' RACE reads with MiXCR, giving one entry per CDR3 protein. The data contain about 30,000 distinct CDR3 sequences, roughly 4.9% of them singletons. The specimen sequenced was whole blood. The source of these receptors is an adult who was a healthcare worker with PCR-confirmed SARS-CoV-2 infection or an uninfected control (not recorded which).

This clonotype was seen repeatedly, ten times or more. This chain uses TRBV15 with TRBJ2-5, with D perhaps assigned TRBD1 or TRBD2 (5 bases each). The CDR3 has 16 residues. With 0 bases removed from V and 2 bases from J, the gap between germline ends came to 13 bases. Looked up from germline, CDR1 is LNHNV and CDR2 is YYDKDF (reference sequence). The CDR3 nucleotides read TGTGCCACCAGCAGAGAAAAGAGGGGAATACAAGAGACCCAGTACTTC. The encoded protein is CATSREKRGIQETQYF.

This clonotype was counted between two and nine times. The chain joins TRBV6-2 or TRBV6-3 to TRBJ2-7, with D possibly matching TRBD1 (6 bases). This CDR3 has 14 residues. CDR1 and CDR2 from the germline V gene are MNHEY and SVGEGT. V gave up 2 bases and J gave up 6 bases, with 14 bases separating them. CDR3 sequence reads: CASSYGRGPLEQYF. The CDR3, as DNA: TGTGCCAGCAGTTACGGCAGGGGCCCCCTCGAGCAGTACTTC.